This T cell receptor (beta chain) was sequenced in a study of CD8+CD57+ T cells in acquired aplastic anemia. Study summary: Each DNA sample taken from sorted CD4+ and CD8+ cells came to 2.5 to 4 ug on average.

General study findings and limits: Between patients and controls, around 30 CD8+ CDR3 sequences were found in common.

In its sample, this clonotype was seen once. Its specificity is not known. TCR beta VDJ and CDR3 profiles were obtained from a genomic DNA template. TCRdb passed the reads through MiXCR, listing each CDR3 protein once. The top ten hold about 17% of the sample, which has about 190,000 distinct CDR3 sequences, approximately 52% seen once. Looked up from germline, CDR1 is SQVTM and CDR2 is ANQGSEA. CDR3 length: 13 residues. V was clipped by 7 bases and J by 9 bases; unmatched bases: 6. This sequence joins TRBV29-1 and TRBJ2-1; 13 bases align to TRBD2. Sequences were obtained from sorted CD4+, CD8+, or CD8+CD57+ T cells (not recorded which) from PBMCs. The TCR sequence derives from a human donor in good health, serving as a control. The CDR3 region is CSAGTSGVTEQFF. The CDR3 nucleotides read TGCAGCGCAGGGACTAGCGGGGTCACTGAGCAGTTCTTC.